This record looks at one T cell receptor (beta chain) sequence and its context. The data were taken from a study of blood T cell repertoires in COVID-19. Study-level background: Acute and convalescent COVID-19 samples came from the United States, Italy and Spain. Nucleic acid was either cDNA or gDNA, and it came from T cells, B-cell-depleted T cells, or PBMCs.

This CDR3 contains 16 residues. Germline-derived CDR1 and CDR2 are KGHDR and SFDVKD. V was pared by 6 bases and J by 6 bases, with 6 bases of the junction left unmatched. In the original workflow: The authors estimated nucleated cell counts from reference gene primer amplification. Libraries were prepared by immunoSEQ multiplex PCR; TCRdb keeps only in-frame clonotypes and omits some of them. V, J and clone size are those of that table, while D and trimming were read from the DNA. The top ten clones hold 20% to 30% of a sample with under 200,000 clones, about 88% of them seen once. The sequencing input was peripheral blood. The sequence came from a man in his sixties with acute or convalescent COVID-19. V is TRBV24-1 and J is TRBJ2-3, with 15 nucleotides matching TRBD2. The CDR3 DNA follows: TGTGCCACCAGTTCGGGACTAGCGGGAGGATTGGATACGCAGTATTTT. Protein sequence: CATSSGLAGGLDTQYF.